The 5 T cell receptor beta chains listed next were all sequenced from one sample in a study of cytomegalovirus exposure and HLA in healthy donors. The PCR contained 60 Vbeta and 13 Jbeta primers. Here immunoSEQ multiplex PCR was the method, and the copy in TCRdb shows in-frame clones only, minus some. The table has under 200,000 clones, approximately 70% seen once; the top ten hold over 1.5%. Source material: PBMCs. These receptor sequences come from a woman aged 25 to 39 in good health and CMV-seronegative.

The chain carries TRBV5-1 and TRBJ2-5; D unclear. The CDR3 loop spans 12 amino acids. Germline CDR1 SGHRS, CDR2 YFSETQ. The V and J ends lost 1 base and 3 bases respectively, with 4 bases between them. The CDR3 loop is CASSLTEETQYF. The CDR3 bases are TGCGCCAGCAGCTTGACAGAAGAGACCCAGTACTTC.

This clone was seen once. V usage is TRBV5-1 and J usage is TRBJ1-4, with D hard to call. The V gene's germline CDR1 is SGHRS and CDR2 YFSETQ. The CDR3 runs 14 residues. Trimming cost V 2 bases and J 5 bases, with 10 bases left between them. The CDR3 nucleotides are TGCGCCAGCAGCTTTGAGAGGCAGAATGAAAAACTGTTTTTT. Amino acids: CASSFERQNEKLFF.

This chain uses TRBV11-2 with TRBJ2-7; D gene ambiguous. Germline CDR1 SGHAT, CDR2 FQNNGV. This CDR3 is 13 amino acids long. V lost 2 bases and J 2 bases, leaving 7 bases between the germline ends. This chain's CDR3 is CASSLTVTYEQYF. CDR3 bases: TGTGCCAGCAGCTTAACAGTTACCTACGAGCAGTACTTC.

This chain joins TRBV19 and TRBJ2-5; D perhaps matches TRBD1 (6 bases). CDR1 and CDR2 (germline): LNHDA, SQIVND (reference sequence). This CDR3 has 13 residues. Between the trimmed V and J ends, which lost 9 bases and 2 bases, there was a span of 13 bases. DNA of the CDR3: TGTGCCAGCAAAAGACAGGAACAAGAGACCCAGTACTTC. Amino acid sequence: CASKRQEQETQYF.

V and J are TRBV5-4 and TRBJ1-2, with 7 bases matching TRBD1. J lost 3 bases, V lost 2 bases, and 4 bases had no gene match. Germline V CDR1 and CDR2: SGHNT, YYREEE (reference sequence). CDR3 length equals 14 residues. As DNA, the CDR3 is TGTGCCAGCAGCTTCCGACAGGGTTACTATGGCTACACCTTC. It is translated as CASSFRQGYYGYTF.